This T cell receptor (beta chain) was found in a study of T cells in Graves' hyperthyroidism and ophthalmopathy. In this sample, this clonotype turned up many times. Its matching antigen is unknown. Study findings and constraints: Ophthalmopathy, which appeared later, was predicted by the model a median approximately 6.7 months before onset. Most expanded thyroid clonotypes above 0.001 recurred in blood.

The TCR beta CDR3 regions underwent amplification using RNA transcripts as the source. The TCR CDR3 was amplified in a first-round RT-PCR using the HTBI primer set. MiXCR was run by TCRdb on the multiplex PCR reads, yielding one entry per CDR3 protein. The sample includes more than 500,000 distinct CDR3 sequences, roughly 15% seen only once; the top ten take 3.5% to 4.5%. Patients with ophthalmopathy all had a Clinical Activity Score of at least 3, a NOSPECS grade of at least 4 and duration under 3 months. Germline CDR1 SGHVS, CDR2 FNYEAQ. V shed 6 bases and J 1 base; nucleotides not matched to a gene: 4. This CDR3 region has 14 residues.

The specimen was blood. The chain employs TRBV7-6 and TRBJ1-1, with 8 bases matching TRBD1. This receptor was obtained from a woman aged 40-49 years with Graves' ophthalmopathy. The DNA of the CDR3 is TGTGCCAGCAGTTCGGACAGGGCGAACACTGAAGCTTTCTTT. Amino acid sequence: CASSSDRANTEAFF.